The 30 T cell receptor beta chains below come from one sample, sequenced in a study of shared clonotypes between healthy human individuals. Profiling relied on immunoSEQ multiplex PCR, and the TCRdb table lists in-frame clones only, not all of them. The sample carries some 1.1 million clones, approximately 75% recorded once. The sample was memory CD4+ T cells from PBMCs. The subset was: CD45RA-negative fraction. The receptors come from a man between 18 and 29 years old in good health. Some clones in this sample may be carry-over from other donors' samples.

The CDR3 here is CASSRSLGGEGNQPQHF. In DNA, the CDR3 is TGTGCCAGCTCACGGAGTTTGGGGGGAGAGGGCAATCAGCCCCAGCATTTT. The genes are TRBV18 and TRBJ1-5; the D gene is possibly TRBD1 (5 bases). V lost 4 bases to trimming and J lost 2 bases, with 18 bases between them. The germline gives CDR1 KGHSH, CDR2 LQKENI. The CDR3 contains 17 residues.

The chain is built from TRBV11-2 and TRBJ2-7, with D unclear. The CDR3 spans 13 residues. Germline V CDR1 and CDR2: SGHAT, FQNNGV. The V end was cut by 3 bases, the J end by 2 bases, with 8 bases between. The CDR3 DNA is TGTGCCAGCAGCTTCTGGGGAACCTACGAGCAGTACTTC. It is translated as CASSFWGTYEQYF.

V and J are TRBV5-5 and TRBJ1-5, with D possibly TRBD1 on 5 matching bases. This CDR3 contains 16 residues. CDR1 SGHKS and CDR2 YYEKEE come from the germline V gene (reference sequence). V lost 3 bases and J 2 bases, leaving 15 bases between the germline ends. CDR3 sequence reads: CASSSGPHRGNQPQHF. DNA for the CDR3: TGTGCCAGCAGCTCGGGACCTCACCGAGGCAATCAGCCCCAGCATTTT.

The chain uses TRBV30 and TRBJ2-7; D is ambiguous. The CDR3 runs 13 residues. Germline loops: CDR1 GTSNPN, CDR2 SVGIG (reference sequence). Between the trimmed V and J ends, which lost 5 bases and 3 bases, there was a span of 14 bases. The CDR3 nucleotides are TGTGCCTGGGCCCCGCAGGCTCACTACGAGCAGTACTTC. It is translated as CAWAPQAHYEQYF.

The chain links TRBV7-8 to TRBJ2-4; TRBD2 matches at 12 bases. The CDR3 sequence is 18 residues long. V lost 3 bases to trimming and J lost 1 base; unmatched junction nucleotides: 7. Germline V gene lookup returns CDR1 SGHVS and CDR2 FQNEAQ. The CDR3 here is CASSFSSGRASAKNIQYF. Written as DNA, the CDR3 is TGTGCCAGCAGCTTTTCTAGCGGGAGGGCCAGTGCCAAAAACATTCAGTACTTC.

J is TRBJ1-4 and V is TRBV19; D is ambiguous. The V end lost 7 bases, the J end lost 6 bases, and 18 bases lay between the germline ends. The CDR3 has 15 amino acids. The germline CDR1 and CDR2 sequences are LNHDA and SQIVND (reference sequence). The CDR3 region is CASTDRIQVDEKLFF. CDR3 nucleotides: TGTGCCAGTACGGACCGAATTCAAGTGGATGAAAAACTGTTTTTT.

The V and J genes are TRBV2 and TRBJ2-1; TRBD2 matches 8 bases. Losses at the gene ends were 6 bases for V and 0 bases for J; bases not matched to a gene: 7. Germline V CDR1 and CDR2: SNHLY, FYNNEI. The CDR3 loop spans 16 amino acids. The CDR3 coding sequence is TGTGCCAGCAGAAAAACGGGGGGGGCCTCCTACAATGAGCAGTTCTTC. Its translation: CASRKTGGASYNEQFF.

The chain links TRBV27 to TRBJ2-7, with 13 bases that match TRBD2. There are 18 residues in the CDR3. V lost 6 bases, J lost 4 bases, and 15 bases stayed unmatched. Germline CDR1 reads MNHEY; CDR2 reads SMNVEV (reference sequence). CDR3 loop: CASSLTGRTSGSRYEQYF. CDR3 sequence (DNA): TGTGCCAGCAGCCTTACTGGCCGGACTAGCGGGAGTAGGTACGAGCAGTACTTC.

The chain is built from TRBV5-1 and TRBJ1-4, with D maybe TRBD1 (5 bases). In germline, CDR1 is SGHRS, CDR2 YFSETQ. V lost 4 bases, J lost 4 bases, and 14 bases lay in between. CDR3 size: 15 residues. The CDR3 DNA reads TGCGCCAGCAGCCCCAGGGAGGGGCTTAATGAAAAACTGTTTTTT. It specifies CASSPREGLNEKLFF.

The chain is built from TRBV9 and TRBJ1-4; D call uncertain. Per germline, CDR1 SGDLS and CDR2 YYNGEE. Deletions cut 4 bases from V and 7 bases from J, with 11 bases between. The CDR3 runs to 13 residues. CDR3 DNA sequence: TGTGCCAGCAGCCCTGGCCGGGCTGAAAAACTGTTTTTT. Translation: CASSPGRAEKLFF.

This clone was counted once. The CDR3 region is CASSYSGGGQTQYF. Here the CDR3 DNA reads TGTGCCAGCAGTTACAGCGGAGGGGGGCAGACCCAGTACTTC. This chain joins TRBV6-5 and TRBJ2-5; D assignment may be TRBD1 or TRBD2 (6 bases each). Trimming removed 2 bases at V and 6 bases at J, with 13 bases between. The CDR3 sequence is 14 residues long. Per germline, CDR1 MNHEY and CDR2 SVGAGI.

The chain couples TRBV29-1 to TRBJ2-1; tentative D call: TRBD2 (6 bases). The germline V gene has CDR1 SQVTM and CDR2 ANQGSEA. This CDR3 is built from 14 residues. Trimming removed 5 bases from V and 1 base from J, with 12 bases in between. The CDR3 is CSVLQEGSYNEQFF. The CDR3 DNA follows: TGCAGCGTTCTGCAGGAGGGGTCCTACAATGAGCAGTTCTTC.

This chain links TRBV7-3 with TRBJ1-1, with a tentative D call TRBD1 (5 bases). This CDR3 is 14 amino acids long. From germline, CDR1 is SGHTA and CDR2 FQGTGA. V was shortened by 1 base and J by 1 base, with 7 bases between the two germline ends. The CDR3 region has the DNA TGTGCCAGCAGCTTAAGCAGGGAGAACACTGAAGCTTTCTTT. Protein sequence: CASSLSRENTEAFF.

In DNA, the CDR3 is TGTGCCACCAGGGCGGGGGGGGCAGATACGCAGTATTTT. Protein product: CATRAGGADTQYF. The gene calls are TRBV11-2 and TRBJ2-3; 9 bases line up with TRBD2. CDR1 SGHAT and CDR2 FQNNGV come from the germline V gene. The CDR3 covers 13 residues. The ends lost 10 bases at V and 4 bases at J; junction bases unmatched: 6. The full variable domain, in which reference TRBV11-2 and TRBJ2-3 provide the parts outside the CDR3, is EAGVAQSPRYKIIEKRQSVAFWCNPISGHATLYWYQQILGQGPKLLIQFQNNGVVDDSQLPKDRFSAERLKGVDSTLKIQPAKLEDSAVYLCATRAGGADTQYFGPGTRLTVL.

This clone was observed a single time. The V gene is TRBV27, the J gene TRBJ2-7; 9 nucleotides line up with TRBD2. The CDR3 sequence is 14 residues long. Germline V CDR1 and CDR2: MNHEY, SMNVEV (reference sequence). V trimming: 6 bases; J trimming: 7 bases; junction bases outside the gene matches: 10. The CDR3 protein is CASSRVAGDGEQYF. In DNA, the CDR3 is TGTGCCAGCAGCCGTGTAGCGGGAGATGGTGAGCAGTACTTC.

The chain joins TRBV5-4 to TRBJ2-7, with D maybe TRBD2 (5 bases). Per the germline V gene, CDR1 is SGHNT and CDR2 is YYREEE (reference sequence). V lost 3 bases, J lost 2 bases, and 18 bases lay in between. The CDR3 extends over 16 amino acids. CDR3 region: CASSSGQRVSPYEQYF. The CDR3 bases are TGTGCCAGCAGCTCGGGCCAGAGGGTATCTCCCTACGAGCAGTACTTC. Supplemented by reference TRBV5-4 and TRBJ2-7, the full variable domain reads ETGVTQSPTHLIKTRGQQVTLRCSSQSGHNTVSWYQQALGQGPQFIFQYYREEENGRGNFPPRFSGLQFPNYSSELNVNALELDDSALYLCASSSGQRVSPYEQYFGPGTRLTVT.

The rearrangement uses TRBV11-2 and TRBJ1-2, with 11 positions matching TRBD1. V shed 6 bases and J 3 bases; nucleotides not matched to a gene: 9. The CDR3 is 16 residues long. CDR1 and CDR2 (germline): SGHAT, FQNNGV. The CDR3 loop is CASSSTGQGDYYGYTF. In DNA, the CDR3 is TGTGCCAGCAGTTCTACGGGACAGGGGGATTACTATGGCTACACCTTC.

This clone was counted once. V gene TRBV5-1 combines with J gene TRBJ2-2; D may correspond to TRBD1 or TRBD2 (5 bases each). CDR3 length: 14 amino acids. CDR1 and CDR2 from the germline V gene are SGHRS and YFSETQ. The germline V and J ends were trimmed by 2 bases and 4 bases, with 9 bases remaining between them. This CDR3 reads CASSLIGTTGELFF. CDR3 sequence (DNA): TGCGCCAGCAGCTTAATAGGGACCACCGGGGAGCTGTTTTTT.

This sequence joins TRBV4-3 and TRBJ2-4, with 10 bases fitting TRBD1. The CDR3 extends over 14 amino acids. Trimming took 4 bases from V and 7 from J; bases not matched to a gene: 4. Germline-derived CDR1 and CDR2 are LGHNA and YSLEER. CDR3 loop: CASSLRQGANIQYF. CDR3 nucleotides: TGCGCCAGCAGCCTGCGACAGGGGGCCAACATTCAGTACTTC.

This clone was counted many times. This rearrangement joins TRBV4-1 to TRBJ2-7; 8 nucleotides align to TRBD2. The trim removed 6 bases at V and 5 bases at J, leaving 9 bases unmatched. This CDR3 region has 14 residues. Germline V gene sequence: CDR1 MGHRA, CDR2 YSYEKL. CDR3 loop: CASSSRERGNEQYF. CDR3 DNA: TGCGCCAGCAGTTCGCGGGAGCGGGGGAACGAGCAGTACTTC.

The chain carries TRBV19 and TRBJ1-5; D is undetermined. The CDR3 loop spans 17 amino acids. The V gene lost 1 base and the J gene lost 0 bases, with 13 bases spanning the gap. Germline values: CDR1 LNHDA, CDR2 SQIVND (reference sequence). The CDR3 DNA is TGTGCCAGTAGTATAGGGTCTCCGCAGTATAGCAATCAGCCCCAGCATTTT. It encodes CASSIGSPQYSNQPQHF.

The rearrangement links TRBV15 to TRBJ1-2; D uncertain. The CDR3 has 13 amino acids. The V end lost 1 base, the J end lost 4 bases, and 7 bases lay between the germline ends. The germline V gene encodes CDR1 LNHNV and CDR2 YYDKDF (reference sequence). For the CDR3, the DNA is TGTGCCACCAGCAGAGGAGGGCTCTATGGCTACACCTTC. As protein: CATSRGGLYGYTF. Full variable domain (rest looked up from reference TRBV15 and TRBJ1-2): DAMVIQNPRYQVTQFGKPVTLSCSQTLNHNVMYWYQQKSSQAPKLLFHYYDKDFNNEADTPDNFQSRRPNTSFCFLDIRSPGLGDTAMYLCATSRGGLYGYTFGSGTRLTVV.

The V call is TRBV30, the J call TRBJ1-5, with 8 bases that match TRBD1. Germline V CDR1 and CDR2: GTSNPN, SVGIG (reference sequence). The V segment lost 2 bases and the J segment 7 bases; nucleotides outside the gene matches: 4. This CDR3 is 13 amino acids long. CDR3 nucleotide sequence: TGTGCCTGGAGTCAAACAGGGGGGCAGCCCCAGCATTTT. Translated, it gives CAWSQTGGQPQHF. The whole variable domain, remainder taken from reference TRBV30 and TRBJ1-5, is SQTIHQWPATLVQPVGSPLSLECTVEGTSNPNLYWYRQAAGRGLQLLFYSVGIGQISSEVPQNLSASRPQDRQFILSSKKLLLSDSGFYLCAWSQTGGQPQHFGDGTRLSIL.

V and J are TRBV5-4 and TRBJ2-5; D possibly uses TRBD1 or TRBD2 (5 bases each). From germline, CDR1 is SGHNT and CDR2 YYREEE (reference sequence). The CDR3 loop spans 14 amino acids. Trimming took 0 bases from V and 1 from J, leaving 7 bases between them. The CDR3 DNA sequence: TGTGCCAGCAGCTTGGGGGGGACCCAAGAGACCCAGTACTTC. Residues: CASSLGGTQETQYF. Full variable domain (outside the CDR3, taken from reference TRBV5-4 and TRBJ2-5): ETGVTQSPTHLIKTRGQQVTLRCSSQSGHNTVSWYQQALGQGPQFIFQYYREEENGRGNFPPRFSGLQFPNYSSELNVNALELDDSALYLCASSLGGTQETQYFGPGTRLLVL.

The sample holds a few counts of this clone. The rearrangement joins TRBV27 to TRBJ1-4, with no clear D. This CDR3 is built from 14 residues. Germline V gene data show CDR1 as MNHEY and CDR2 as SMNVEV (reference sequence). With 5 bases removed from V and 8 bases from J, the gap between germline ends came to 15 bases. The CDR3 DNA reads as TGTGCCAGCAGTAGACCGGGTCATGGGGAAAAACTGTTTTTT. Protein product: CASSRPGHGEKLFF.

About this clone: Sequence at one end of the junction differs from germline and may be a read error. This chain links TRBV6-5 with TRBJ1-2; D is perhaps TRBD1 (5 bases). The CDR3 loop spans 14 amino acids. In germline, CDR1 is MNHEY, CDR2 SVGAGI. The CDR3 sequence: CASSAIGVGGGYTF. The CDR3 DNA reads TGTGCCAGCAGTGCCATAGGAGTGGGGGGTGGCTATACCTTC.

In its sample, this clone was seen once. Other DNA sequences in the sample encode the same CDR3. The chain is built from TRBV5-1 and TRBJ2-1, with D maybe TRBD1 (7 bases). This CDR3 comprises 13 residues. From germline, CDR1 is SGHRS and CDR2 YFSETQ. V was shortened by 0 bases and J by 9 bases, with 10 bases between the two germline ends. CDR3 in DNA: TGCGCCAGCAGCTTGGGACAGGGAGGTGAGCAGTTCTTC. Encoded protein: CASSLGQGGEQFF.

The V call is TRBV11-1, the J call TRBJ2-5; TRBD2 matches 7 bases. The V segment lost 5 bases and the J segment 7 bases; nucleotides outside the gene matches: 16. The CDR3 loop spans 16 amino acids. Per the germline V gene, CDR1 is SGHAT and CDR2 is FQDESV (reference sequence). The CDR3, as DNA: TGTGCCAGCAGCCTCGGGCTAGCGGAAAGCCAACGGACCCAGTACTTC. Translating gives CASSLGLAESQRTQYF.

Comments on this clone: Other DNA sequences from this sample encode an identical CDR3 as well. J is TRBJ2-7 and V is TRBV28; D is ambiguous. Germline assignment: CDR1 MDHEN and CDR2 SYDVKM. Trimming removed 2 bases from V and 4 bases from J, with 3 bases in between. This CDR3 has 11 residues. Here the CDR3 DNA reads TGTGCCAGCAGTTTACGATACGAGCAGTACTTC. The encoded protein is CASSLRYEQYF.

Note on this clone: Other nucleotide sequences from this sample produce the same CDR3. The chain's CDR3 is CASSFSGTANTEAFF. The CDR3 DNA sequence: TGCGCCAGCAGCTTTTCCGGGACGGCGAACACTGAAGCTTTCTTT. This chain connects TRBV5-1 to TRBJ1-1, with D tentatively TRBD1 (5 bases). Trimming pared 2 bases from V and 1 base from J, leaving 12 bases between. Germline V CDR1 and CDR2: SGHRS, YFSETQ. The CDR3 totals 15 residues.